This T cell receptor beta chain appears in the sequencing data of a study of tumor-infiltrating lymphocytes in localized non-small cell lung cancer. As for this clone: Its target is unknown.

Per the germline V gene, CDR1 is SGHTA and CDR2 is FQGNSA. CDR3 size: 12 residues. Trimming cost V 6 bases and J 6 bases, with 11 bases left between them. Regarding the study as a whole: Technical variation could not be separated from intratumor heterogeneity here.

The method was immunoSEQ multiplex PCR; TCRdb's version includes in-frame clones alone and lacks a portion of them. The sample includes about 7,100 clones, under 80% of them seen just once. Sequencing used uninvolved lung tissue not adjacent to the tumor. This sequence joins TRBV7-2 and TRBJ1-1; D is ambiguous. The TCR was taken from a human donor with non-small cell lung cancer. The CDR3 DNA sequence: TGTGCCAGCAGTGGCCCGAGGGCTGAAGCTTTCTTT. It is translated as CASSGPRAEAFF.